This T cell receptor (beta chain) was obtained from a study of shared clonotypes between healthy human individuals. This CDR3 spans 16 amino acids. From germline, CDR1 is SGHDN and CDR2 FVKESK. Trimming took off 7 bases at V and 0 bases at J, with 16 bases between the two ends. This clone was observed a handful of times. Measured with immunoSEQ multiplex PCR; TCRdb has only the in-frame clones, and not every one. Of 450,000 to 500,000 clones detected, about 79% appear once; the ten largest clones hold approximately 13%. Sequenced input: PBMCs. The J gene is TRBJ2-1, the V gene TRBV14, with D hard to call. The sequence was obtained from a middle-aged woman in good health. Some clones in this sample may be carry-over from other donors' samples. The CDR3 DNA sequence: TGTGCCAGCACCCTAGGTACACCATTCTCCTACAATGAGCAGTTCTTC. This sequence encodes CASTLGTPFSYNEQFF. The complete variable domain, with remaining parts taken from reference TRBV14 and TRBJ2-1, reads EAGVTQFPSHSVIEKGQTVTLRCDPISGHDNLYWYRRVMGKEIKFLLHFVKESKQDESGMPNNRFLAERTGGTYSTLKVQPAELEDSGVYFCASTLGTPFSYNEQFFGPGTRLTVL.